The clone carrying this TCR beta chain appeared many times. Antigen: not known. The data belong to a study of breast tumors, draining lymph nodes, adjacent tissues. V lost 3 bases and J 2 bases, leaving 10 bases between the germline ends. The CDR3 totals 14 residues. Germline assignment: CDR1 SGDLS and CDR2 YYNGEE. From the multiplex PCR reads, TCRdb called clonotypes with MiXCR, one entry per CDR3 protein. This table holds under 80,000 distinct CDR3 sequences, approximately 47% found once. Study-level results: Tumor T cell lymph node origin was a supported hypothesis, not proven. Most tumor T cells seemingly derive from lymph node, then expand in tumor. Tumors had less TCR diversity than lymph nodes, more than nontumor tissue.

The chain joins TRBV9 to TRBJ2-3, with D hard to call. The TCR originated in a female donor with breast cancer. Some clones in this sample may be carry-over from other donors' samples. Input material: breast tumor tissue. This CDR3 reads CASSALWDTDTQYF. For the CDR3, the DNA is TGTGCCAGCAGCGCCCTGTGGGACACAGATACGCAGTATTTT. Using reference TRBV9 and TRBJ2-3 for the parts outside the CDR3, the full variable domain is DSGVTQTPKHLITATGQRVTLRCSPRSGDLSVYWYQQSLDQGLQFLIQYYNGEERAKGNILERFSAQQFPDLHSELNLSSLELGDSALYFCASSALWDTDTQYFGPGTRLTVL.